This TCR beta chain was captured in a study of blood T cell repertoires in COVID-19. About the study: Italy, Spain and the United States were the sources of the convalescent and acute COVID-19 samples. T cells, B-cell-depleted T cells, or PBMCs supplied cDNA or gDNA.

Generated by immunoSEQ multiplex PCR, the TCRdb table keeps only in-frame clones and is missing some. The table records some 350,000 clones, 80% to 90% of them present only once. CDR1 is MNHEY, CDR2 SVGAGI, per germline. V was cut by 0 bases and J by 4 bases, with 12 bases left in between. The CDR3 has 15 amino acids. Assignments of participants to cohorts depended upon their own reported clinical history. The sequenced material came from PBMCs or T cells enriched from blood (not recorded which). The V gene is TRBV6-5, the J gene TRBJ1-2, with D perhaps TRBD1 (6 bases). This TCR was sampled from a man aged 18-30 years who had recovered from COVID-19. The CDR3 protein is CASSYSLGQLYGYTF. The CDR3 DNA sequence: TGTGCCAGCAGTTACTCTCTAGGACAGCTCTATGGCTACACCTTC.